This T cell receptor (beta chain) derives from a study of blood T cells in healthy people across ages. A second PCR, run for about 6 to 11 cycles, used a sample-barcoded 5' primer plus a J-beta primer mix. Per sample, CDR3-containing paired-end reads numbered at least 3 million. TCRdb re-called the 5' RACE reads with MiXCR, one entry per CDR3 protein. The sample has 700,000 to 850,000 distinct CDR3 sequences; roughly 50% are singletons. Samples each had at least 5 micrograms of total RNA extracted. Study results and limitations: A roughly linear fall in TCR beta diversity per million T cells was seen with increasing age.

As concerns this clonotype: Its specificity is not known.

The TCR comes from a man older than 75 in good health. The material sequenced was blood.

The CDR3 nucleotides read TGTGCCAGCGCAAGACGGGGGACCAAAAACATTCAGTACTTC. Its translation is CASARRGTKNIQYF. The chain recombines TRBV12-3 or TRBV12-4 with TRBJ2-4; weak D call: TRBD2 (6 bases). The CDR3 spans 14 residues. V lost 8 bases to trimming and J lost 2 bases, with 13 bases between them.